These 5 T cell receptor beta chains were all obtained from the same sample, sequenced in a study of PD-L1 blockade in urothelial cancer (dated by TCRdb to about 2017). Reading the label with the study, this specimen's time point is: peripheral blood 6 weeks after treatment start. The library relied on the immunoSEQ multiplex PCR assay. TCRdb retrieved this table from immuneACCESS and kept in-frame rearrangements only. Not all clones are present; in checked studies, unresolved V genes account for under half, and no reason is known for the remainder. The sample table records some 40,000 clones; less than 95% of these occur just once. Of the sample, under 8.5% is held by the ten largest clones. This material consisted of PBMCs, taken around atezolizumab (anti-PD-L1) treatment. All receptors come from a man between 65 and 85 years old with urothelial cancer.

The CDR3 sequence is CARSLTIGRFTTGGTEAFF. The CDR3 DNA follows: TGTGCCAGAAGCTTGACGATTGGACGATTTACGACAGGGGGCACTGAAGCTTTCTTT. The chain recombines TRBV5-3 with TRBJ1-1; 9 bases align to TRBD1. TRBV5-3 has ORF status, its function being uncertain. The trim removed 1 base at V and 4 bases at J, leaving 17 bases unmatched. CDR3 length: 19 amino acids.

The chain joins TRBV28 to TRBJ2-1; TRBD2 aligns across 7 bases. CDR1 is MDHEN and CDR2 is SYDVKM in the germline V gene. The CDR3 contains 16 residues. The V segment lost 3 bases and the J segment 7 bases; nucleotides outside the gene matches: 12. CDR3 bases: TGTGCCAGCAGTTTGTCGGGAGCGGGGCGAGTAAATGAGCAGTTCTTC. It translates to CASSLSGAGRVNEQFF.

The chain uses TRBV5-1 and TRBJ1-4, with D perhaps matching TRBD1 (5 bases). The germline V gene encodes CDR1 SGHRS and CDR2 YFSETQ. This CDR3 is built from 13 residues. V was shortened by 0 bases and J by 8 bases, with 8 bases between the two germline ends. CDR3 DNA: TGCGCCAGCAGCTTGGGAAGGGGAGAAAAACTGTTTTTT. The encoded protein is CASSLGRGEKLFF.

The chain links TRBV9 to TRBJ2-1; 7 bases agree with TRBD1. The germline CDR1 and CDR2 sequences are SGDLS and YYNGEE. This CDR3 has 16 amino acids. Trimming took 4 bases from V and 3 from J; bases not matched to a gene: 10. The CDR3 loop reads CASSLSGTVGYNEQFF. CDR3 nucleotides: TGTGCCAGCAGCTTATCCGGGACAGTCGGCTACAATGAGCAGTTCTTC.

The chain recombines TRBV2 with TRBJ1-5; TRBD1 might be the D (5 bases). CDR1 SNHLY and CDR2 FYNNEI come from the germline V gene. The CDR3 is 15 residues long. Trimming stripped 1 base from V and 5 bases from J, with 12 bases between. CDR3 amino acids: CASSEVSGGDQPQHF. In DNA, the CDR3 is TGTGCCAGCAGTGAAGTGTCGGGGGGAGATCAGCCCCAGCATTTT.